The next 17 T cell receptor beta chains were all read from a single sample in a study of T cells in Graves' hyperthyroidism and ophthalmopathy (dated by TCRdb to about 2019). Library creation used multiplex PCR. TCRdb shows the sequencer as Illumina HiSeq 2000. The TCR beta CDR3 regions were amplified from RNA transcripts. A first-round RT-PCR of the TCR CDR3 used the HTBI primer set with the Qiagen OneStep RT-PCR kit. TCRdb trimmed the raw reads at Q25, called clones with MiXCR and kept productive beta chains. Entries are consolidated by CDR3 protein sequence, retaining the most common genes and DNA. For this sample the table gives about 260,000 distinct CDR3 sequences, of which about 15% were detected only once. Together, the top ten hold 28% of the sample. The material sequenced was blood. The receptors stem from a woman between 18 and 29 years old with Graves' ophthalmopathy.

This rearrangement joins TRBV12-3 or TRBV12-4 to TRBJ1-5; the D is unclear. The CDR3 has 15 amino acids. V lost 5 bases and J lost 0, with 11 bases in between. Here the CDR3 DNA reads TGTGCCAGCAGTCCCCGGGCGAATAGCAATCAGCCCCAGCATTTT. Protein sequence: CASSPRANSNQPQHF.

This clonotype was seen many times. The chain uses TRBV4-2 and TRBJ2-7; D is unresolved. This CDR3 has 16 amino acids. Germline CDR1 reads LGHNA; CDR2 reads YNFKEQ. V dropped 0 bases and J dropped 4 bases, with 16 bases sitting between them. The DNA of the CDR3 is TGTGCCAGCAGCCAAGAGACCTCCGGTGAAGGATACGAGCAGTACTTC. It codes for CASSQETSGEGYEQYF.

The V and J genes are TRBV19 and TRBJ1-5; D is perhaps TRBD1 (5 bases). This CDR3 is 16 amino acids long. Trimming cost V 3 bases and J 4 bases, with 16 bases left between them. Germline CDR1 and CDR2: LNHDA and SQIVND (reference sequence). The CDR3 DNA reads TGTGCCAGTAGTATTATTTCCCCCAGGGTTAATCAGCCCCAGCATTTT. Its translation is CASSIISPRVNQPQHF.

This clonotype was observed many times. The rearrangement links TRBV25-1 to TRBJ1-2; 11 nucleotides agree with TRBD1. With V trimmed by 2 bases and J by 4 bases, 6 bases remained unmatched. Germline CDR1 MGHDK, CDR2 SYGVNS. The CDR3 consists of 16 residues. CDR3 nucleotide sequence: TGTGCCAGCAGTGAACCGAGGACAGGGGGCTTCTATGGCTACACCTTC. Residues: CASSEPRTGGFYGYTF.

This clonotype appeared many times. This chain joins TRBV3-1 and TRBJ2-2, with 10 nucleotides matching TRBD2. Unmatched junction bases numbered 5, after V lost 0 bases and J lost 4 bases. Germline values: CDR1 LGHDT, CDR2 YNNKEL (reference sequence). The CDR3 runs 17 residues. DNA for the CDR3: TGTGCCAGCAGCCAAGAAGGGCTAGCGGGAGCCACCGGGGAGCTGTTTTTT. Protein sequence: CASSQEGLAGATGELFF.

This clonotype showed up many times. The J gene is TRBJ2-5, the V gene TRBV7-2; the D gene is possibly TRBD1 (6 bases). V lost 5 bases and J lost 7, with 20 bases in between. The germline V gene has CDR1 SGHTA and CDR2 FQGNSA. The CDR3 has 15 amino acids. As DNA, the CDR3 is TGTGCCAGCAGCCATGCCACCGGGACACTACGGACCCAGTACTTC. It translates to CASSHATGTLRTQYF.

The CDR3 nucleotides read TGTGCCAGCAGCCACGACCTGCGGGGGGCAGATACGCAGTATTTT. It is translated as CASSHDLRGADTQYF. The gene calls are TRBV3-1 and TRBJ2-3; 8 bases line up with TRBD2. This CDR3 has 15 residues. Germline CDR1 reads LGHDT; CDR2 reads YNNKEL (reference sequence). Unmatched junction bases numbered 6, after V lost 3 bases and J lost 4 bases.

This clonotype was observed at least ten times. For the CDR3, the DNA is TGCAGCGTAAGAGCACAGGGGAGCTCCTACGAGCAGTACTTC. Translating gives CSVRAQGSSYEQYF. The V call is TRBV29-1, the J call TRBJ2-7; TRBD1 matches at 7 bases. Germline V lookup: CDR1 SQVTM, CDR2 ANQGSEA. The CDR3 spans 14 residues. J was trimmed by 0 bases and V by 6 bases; bases with no gene match: 8.

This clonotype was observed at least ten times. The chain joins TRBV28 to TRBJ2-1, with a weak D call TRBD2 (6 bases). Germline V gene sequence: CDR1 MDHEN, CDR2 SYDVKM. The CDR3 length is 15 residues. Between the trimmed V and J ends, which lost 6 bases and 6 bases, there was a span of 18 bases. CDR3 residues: CASRRLEGRVNEQFF. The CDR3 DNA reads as TGTGCCAGCAGACGGTTGGAGGGCCGCGTCAATGAGCAGTTCTTC.

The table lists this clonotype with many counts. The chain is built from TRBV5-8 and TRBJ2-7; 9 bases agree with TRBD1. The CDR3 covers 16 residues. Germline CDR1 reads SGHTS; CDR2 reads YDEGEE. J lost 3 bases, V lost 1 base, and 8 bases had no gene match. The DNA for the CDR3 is TGTGCCAGCAGCTTGAATCCGGGACAGGGTAACTACGAGCAGTACTTC. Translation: CASSLNPGQGNYEQYF.

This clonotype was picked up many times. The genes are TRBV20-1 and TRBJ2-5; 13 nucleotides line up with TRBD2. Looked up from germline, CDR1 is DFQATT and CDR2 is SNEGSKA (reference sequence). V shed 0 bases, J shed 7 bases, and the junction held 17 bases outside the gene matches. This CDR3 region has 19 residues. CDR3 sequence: CSARDIFGTSGDTRRTQYF. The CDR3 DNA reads TGCAGTGCTAGAGATATATTCGGGACTAGCGGGGACACAAGAAGGACCCAGTACTTC.

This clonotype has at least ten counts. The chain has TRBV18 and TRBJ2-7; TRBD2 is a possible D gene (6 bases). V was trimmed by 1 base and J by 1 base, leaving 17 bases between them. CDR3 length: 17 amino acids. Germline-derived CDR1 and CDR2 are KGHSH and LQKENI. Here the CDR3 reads CASSPRTTPGESYEQYF. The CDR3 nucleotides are TGTGCCAGCTCACCACGTACGACACCGGGGGAGTCCTACGAGCAGTACTTC.

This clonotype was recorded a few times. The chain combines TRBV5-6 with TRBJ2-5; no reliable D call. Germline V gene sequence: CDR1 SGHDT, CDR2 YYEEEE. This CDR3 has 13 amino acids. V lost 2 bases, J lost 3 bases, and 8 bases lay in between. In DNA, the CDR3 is TGTGCCAGCAGCTTCATAGGAGAAGAGACCCAGTACTTC. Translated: CASSFIGEETQYF.

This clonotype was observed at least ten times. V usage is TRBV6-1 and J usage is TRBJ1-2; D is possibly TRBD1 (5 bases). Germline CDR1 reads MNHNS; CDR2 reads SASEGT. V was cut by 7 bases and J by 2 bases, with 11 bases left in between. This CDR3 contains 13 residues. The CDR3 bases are TGTGCCAGCACTCGTGGGGCAAACTATGGCTACACCTTC. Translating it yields CASTRGANYGYTF.

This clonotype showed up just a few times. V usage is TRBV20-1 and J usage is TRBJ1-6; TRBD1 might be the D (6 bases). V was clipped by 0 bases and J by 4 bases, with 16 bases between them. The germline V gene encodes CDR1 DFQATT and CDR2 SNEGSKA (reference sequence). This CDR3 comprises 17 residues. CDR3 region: CSARDRSGHKYNSPLHF. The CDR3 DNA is TGCAGTGCTAGAGATAGGTCGGGACACAAGTATAATTCACCCCTCCACTTT.

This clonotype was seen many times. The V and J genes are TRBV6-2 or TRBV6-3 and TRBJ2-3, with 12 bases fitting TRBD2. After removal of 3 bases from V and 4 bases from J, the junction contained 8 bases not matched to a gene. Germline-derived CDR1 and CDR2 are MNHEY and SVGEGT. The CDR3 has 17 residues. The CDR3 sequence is CASSYPSGRANADTQYF. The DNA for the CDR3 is TGTGCCAGCAGTTATCCTAGCGGGAGGGCCAATGCAGATACGCAGTATTTT.

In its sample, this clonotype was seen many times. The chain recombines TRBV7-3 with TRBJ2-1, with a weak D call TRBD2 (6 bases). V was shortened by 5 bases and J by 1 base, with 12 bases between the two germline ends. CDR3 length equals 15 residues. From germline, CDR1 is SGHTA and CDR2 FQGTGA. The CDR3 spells CASSPLTSSYNEQFF. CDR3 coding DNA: TGTGCCAGCAGCCCGCTGACTAGTTCCTACAATGAGCAGTTCTTC.